This T cell receptor (beta chain) was identified in a study of chemoradiotherapy in HPV16-positive cancers. Study-wide findings and caveats: During treatment, candidate HPV-specific clones and E7-related motifs expanded in tumor. The functional HPV-specific definition rests on just two HPV16-positive patients.

Repertoires were generated with immunoSEQ multiplex PCR, while TCRdb's copy carries only in-frame clones and drops some. The sample shows just under 40,000 clones, roughly 77% of them seen only once. The CDR3 covers 13 residues. Trimming removed 2 bases at V and 4 bases at J, with 9 bases between. From germline, CDR1 is SGHNT and CDR2 YENEEA. Remarks on this clone: What it binds is unknown.

The TCR comes from a human donor with HPV-associated anogenital cancer. This specimen consisted of blood, obtained from a patient who underwent chemoradiotherapy. The chain is built from TRBV11-3 and TRBJ2-7; D remains unclear. This chain's CDR3 is CASSLFVGYEQYF. In DNA, the CDR3 is TGTGCCAGCAGCTTATTCGTGGGATACGAGCAGTACTTC.